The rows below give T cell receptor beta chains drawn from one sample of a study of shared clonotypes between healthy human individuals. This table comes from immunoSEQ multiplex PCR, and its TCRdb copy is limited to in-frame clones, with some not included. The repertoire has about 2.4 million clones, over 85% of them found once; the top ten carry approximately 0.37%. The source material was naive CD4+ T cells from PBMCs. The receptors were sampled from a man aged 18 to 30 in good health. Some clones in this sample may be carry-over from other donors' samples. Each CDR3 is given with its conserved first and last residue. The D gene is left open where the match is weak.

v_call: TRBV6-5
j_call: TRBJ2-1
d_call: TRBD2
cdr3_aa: CASSYWGEGLNEQFF
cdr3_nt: TGTGCCAGCAGTTACTGGGGGGAGGGACTCAATGAGCAGTTCTTC

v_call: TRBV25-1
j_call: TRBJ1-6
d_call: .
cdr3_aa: CASRKTGSHNSPLHF
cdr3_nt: TGTGCCAGCAGGAAAACAGGATCCCATAATTCACCCCTCCACTTT

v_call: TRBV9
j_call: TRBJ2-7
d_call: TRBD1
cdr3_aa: CASSVATSERQGSEQYF
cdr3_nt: TGTGCCAGCAGCGTAGCTACCTCGGAGCGACAGGGCTCCGAGCAGTACTTC

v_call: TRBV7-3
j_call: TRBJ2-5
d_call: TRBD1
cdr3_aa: CASSTGQGAKTQYF
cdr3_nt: TGTGCCAGCAGCACCGGACAGGGGGCGAAGACCCAGTACTTC

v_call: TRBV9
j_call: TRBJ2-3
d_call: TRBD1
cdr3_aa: CASSPGQGLDTQYF
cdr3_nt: TGTGCCAGCAGCCCGGGACAGGGGTTAGATACGCAGTATTTT

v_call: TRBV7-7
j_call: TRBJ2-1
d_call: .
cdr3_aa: CASSSAPYNEQFF
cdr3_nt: TGTGCCAGCTCTAGCGCCCCCTACAATGAGCAGTTCTTC

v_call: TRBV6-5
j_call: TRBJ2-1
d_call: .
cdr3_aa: CASSSEGGGTYNEQFF
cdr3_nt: TGTGCCAGCAGTTCCGAGGGGGGCGGGACCTACAATGAGCAGTTCTTC

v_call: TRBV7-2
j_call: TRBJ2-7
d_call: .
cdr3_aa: CASSLAVDEQYF
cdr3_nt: TGTGCCAGCAGCTTAGCCGTAGACGAGCAGTACTTC

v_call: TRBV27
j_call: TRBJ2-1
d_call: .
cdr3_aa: CAALEGGSEQFF
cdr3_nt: TGTGCCGCTTTAGAAGGGGGGAGTGAGCAGTTCTTC

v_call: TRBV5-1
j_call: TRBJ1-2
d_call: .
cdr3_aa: CASSLDIPPNYGYTF
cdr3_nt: TGCGCCAGCAGCTTGGATATACCGCCCAACTATGGCTACACCTTC

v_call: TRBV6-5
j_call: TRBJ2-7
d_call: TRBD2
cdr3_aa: CASRRTSVYEQYF
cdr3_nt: TGTGCCAGCAGGAGGACTAGCGTTTACGAGCAGTACTTC

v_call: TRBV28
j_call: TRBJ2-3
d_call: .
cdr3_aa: CASSLSVGGDTQYF
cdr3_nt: TGTGCCAGCAGTTTATCCGTGGGCGGGGATACGCAGTATTTT

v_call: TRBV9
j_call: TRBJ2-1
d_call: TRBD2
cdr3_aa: CASSVVAGSYNEQFF
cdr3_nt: TGTGCCAGCAGCGTAGTAGCGGGCTCCTACAATGAGCAGTTCTTC

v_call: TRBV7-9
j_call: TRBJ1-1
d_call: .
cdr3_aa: CASSSGGGAEAFF
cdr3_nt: TGTGCCAGCAGCTCCGGTGGTGGGGCTGAAGCTTTCTTT

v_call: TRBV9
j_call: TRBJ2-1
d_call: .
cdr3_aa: CASSVEPSYNEQFF
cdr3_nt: TGTGCCAGCAGCGTGGAGCCCTCGTACAATGAGCAGTTCTTC